This record covers a single T cell receptor beta chain. The antigen is not known. This sample was taken from a study of identical twins. Regarding the study as a whole: For monozygotic twins, models underestimated out-of-frame TCR alpha sharing. Sharing of beta out-of-frame sequences by twins showed a weaker excess. Insertion counts were lower in abundant cord blood beta clonotypes, a trend that memory repertoires did not show.

Trimming took 5 bases from V and 2 from J, leaving 12 bases between them. Germline V lookup: CDR1 MNHEY, CDR2 SVGEGT. The CDR3 has 14 amino acids. A universal primer site was created by template switching, with the cDNA bearing unique molecular identifiers. TCRdb called the 5' RACE reads again in MiXCR, with one record for every CDR3 protein. The sample lists fewer than 550,000 distinct CDR3 sequences; 13% to 15% were seen once. Another study also made use of these data, one on yellow fever vaccine responses in identical twins.

The chain has TRBV6-2 or TRBV6-3 and TRBJ2-5; D may be TRBD2 (5 bases). This sequence originates from a woman between 18 and 30 years old in good health. The sequenced sample consisted of CD4+ T cells sorted from blood. CDR3 nucleotide sequence: TGTGCCAGCAGTAACCGGACGGGACAAGAGACCCAGTACTTC. This translates into CASSNRTGQETQYF.